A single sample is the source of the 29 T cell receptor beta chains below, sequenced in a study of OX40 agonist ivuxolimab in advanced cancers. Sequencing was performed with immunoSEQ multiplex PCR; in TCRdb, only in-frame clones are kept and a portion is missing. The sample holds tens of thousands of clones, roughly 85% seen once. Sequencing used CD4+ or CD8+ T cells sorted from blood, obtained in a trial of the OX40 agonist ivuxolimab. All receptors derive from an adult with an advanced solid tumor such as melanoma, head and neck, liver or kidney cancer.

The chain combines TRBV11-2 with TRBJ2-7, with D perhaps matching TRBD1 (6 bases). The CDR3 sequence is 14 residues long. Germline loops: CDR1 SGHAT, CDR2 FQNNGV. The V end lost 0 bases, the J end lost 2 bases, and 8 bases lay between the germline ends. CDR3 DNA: TGTGCCAGCAGCTTAGAACAGGGCGCCTACGAGCAGTACTTC. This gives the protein CASSLEQGAYEQYF.

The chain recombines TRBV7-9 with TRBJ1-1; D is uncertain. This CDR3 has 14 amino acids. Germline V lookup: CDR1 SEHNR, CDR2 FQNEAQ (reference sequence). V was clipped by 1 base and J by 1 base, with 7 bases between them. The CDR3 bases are TGTGCCAGCAGCTTAGTTTTTGAGAACACTGAAGCTTTCTTT. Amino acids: CASSLVFENTEAFF.

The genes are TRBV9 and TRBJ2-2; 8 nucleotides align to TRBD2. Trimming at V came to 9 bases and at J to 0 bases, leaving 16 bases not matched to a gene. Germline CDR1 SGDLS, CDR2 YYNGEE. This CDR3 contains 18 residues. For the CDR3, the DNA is TGTGCCACCCTCCCCCGGGGGGGGCCCGCTTCGAACACCGGGGAGCTGTTTTTT. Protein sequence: CATLPRGGPASNTGELFF.

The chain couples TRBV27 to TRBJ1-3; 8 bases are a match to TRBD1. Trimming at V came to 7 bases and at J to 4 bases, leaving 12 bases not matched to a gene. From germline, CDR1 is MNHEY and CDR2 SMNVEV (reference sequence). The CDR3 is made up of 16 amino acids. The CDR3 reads CASKAQGASWGNTIYF. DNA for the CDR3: TGTGCCAGCAAAGCCCAGGGGGCATCGTGGGGAAACACCATATATTTT.

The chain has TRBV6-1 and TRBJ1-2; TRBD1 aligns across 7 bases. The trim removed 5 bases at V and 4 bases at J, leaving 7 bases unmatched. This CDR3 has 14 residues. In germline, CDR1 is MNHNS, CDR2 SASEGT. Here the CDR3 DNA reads TGTGCCAGCAGTCCCGAGGACAGGTTCTATGGCTACACCTTC. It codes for CASSPEDRFYGYTF.

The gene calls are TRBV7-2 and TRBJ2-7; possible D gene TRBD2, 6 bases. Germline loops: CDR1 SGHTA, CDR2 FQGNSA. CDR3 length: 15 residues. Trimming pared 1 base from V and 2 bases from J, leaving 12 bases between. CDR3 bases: TGTGCCAGCAGCTTAGGGAGGGGAACGGCCTACGAGCAGTACTTC. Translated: CASSLGRGTAYEQYF.

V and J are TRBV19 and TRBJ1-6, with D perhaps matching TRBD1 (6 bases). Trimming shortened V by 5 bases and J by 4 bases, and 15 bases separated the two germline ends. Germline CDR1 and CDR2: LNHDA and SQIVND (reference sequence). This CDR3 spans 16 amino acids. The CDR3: CASSPSVTGYNSPLHF. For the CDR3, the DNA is TGTGCCAGTAGTCCTAGCGTGACAGGATATAATTCACCCCTCCACTTT.

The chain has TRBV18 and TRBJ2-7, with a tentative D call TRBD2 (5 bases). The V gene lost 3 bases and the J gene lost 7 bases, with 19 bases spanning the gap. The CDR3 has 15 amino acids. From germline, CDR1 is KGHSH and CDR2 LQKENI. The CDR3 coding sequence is TGTGCCAGCTCACCGCCCACGGCGGGTTCTTTAGAGCAGTACTTC. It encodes CASSPPTAGSLEQYF.

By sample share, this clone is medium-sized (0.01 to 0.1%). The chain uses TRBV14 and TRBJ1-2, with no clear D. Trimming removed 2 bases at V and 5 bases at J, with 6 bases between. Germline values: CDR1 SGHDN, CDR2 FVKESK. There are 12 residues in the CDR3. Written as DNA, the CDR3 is TGTGCCAGCAGCCAACAGAGTTATGGCTACACCTTC. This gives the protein CASSQQSYGYTF.

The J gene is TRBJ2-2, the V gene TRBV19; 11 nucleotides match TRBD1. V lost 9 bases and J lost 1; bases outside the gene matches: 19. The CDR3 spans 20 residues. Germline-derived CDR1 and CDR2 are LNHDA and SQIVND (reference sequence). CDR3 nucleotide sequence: TGTGCCAGCAGGGAAACAGGGACAGGGGGGGCCGACCGGAACACCGGGGAGCTGTTTTTT. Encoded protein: CASRETGTGGADRNTGELFF.

DNA of the CDR3: TGTGCCATCAGTGAGGAGTTCGGAGGGCCCCTCCAAGAGACCCAGTACTTC. Translating gives CAISEEFGGPLQETQYF. The V and J genes are TRBV10-3 and TRBJ2-5; TRBD2 is a possible D gene (6 bases). The CDR3 sequence is 17 residues long. The V end was cut by 2 bases, the J end by 1 base, with 17 bases between. Germline V gene sequence: CDR1 ENHRY, CDR2 SYGVKD.

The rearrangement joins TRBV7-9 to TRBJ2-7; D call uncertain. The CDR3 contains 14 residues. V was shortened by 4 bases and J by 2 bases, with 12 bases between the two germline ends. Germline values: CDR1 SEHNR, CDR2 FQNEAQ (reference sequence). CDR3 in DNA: TGTGCCAGCAGCTCTCACGACTTAGCCTACGAGCAGTACTTC. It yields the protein CASSSHDLAYEQYF.

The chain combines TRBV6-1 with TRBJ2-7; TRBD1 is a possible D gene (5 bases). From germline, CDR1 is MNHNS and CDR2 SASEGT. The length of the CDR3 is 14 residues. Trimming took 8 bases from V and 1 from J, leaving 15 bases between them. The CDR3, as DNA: TGTGCCAGCGGGGAACAGGATTGGTCCTACGAGCAGTACTTC. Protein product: CASGEQDWSYEQYF.

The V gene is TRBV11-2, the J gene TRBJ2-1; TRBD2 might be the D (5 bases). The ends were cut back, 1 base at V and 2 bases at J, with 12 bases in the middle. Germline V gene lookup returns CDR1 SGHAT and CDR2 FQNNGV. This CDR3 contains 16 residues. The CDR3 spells CASSLASGNAYNEQFF. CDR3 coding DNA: TGTGCCAGCAGCTTAGCTTCCGGGAACGCCTACAATGAGCAGTTCTTC. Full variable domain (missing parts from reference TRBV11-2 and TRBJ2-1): EAGVAQSPRYKIIEKRQSVAFWCNPISGHATLYWYQQILGQGPKLLIQFQNNGVVDDSQLPKDRFSAERLKGVDSTLKIQPAKLEDSAVYLCASSLASGNAYNEQFFGPGTRLTVL.

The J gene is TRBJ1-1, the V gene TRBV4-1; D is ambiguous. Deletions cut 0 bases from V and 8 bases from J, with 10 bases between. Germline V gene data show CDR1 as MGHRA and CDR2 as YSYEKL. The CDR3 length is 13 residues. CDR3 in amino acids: CASSQDPGGEAFF. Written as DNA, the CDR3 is TGCGCCAGCAGCCAAGATCCGGGAGGGGAAGCTTTCTTT.

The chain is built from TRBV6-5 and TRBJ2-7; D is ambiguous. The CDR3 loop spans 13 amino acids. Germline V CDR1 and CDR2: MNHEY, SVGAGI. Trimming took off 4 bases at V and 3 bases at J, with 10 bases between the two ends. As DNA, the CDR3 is TGTGCCAGCAGTTCGGTCAGGAACTACGAGCAGTACTTC. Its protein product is CASSSVRNYEQYF.

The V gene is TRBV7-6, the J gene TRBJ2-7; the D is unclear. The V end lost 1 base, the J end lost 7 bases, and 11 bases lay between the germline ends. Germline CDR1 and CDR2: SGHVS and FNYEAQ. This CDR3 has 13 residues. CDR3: CASSLDLSREQYF. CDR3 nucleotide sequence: TGTGCCAGCAGCTTAGATCTATCGCGGGAGCAGTACTTC.

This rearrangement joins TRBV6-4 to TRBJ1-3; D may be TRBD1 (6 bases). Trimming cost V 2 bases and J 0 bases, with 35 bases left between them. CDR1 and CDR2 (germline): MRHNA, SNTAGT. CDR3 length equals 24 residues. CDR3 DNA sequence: TGTGCCAGCAGTGACACCGTTATTCCCGAAGGCCGGGGGCGAAACATTTTCTCTGGAAACACCATATATTTT. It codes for CASSDTVIPEGRGRNIFSGNTIYF.

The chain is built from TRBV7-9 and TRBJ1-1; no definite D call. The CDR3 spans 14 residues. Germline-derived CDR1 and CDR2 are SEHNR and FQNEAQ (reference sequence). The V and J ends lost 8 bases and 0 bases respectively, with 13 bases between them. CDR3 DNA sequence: TGTGCCAGCGGAACAACTGCCTTGAACACTGAAGCTTTCTTT. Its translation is CASGTTALNTEAFF.

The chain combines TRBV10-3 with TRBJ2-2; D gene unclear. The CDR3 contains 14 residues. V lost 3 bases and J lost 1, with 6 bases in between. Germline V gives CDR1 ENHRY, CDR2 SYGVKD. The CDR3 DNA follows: TGTGCCATCAGTGATGAAGGGAACACCGGGGAGCTGTTTTTT. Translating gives CAISDEGNTGELFF.

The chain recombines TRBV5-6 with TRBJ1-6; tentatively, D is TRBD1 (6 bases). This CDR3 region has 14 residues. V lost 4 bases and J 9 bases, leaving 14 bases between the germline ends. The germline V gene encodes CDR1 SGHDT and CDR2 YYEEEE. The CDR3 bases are TGTGCCAGCAGCCTAGGACAGACTCCTTCACCCCTCCACTTT. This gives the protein CASSLGQTPSPLHF.

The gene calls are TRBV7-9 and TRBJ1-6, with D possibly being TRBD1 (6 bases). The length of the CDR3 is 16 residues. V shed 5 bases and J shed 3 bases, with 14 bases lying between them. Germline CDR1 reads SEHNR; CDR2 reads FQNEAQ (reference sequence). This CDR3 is CASSPGTRFYNSPLHF. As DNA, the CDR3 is TGTGCCAGCAGCCCCGGGACAAGATTCTATAATTCACCCCTCCACTTT. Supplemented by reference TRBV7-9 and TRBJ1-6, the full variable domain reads DTGVSQNPRHKITKRGQNVTFRCDPISEHNRLYWYRQTLGQGPEFLTYFQNEAQLEKSRLLSDRFSAERPKGSFSTLEIQRTEQGDSAMYLCASSPGTRFYNSPLHFGNGTRLTVT.

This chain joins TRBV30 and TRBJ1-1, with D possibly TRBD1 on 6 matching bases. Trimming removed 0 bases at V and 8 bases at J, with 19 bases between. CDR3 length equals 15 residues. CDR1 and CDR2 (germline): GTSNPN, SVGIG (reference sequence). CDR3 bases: TGTGCCTGGAGTGTACTTGGGAGGGGGAAAGGGGAAGCTTTCTTT. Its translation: CAWSVLGRGKGEAFF.

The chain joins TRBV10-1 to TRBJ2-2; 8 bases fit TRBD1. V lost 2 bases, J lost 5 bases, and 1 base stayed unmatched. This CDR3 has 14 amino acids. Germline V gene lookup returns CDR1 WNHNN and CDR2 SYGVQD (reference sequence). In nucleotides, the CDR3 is TGCGCCAGCAGTGAGGGGGACAGGACCGGGGAGCTGTTTTTT. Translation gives CASSEGDRTGELFF.

The CDR3 loop reads CASSPGWVDNYNEQFF. The CDR3 DNA is TGTGCCAGCAGCCCCGGGTGGGTCGACAATTACAATGAGCAGTTCTTC. The chain recombines TRBV7-9 with TRBJ2-1; no clear D gene. The CDR3 spans 16 residues. In germline, CDR1 is SEHNR, CDR2 FQNEAQ (reference sequence). V was trimmed by 5 bases and J by 4 bases, leaving 18 bases between them.

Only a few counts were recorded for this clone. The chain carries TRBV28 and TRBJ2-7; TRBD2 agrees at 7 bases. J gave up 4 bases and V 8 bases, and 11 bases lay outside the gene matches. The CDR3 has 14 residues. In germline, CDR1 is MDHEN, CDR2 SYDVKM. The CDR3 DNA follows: TGTGCCAGCCTAGGACTAGGGAGGATTTACGAGCAGTACTTC. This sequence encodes CASLGLGRIYEQYF.

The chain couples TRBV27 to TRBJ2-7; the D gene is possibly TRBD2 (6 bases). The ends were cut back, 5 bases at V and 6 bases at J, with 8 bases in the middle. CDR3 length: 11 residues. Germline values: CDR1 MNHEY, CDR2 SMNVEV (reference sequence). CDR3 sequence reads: CASSVGGEQYF. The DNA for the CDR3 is TGTGCCAGCAGTGTGGGGGGCGAGCAGTACTTC.

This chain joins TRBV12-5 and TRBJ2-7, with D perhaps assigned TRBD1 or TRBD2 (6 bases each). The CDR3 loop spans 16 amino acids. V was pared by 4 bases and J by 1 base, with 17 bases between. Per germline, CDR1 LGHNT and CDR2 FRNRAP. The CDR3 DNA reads TGTGCTAGTGGTTCGCCCGGGGGCCGAAGATCCTACGAGCAGTACTTC. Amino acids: CASGSPGGRRSYEQYF. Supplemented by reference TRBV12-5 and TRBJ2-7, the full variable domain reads DARVTQTPRHKVTEMGQEVTMRCQPILGHNTVFWYRQTMMQGLELLAYFRNRAPLDDSGMPKDRFSAEMPDATLATLKIQPSEPRDSAVYFCASGSPGGRRSYEQYFGPGTRLTVT.

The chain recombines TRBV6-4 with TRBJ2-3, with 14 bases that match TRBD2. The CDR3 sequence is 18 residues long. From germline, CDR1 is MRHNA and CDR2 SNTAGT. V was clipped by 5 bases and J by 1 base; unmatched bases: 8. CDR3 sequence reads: CASSPSLTSGGGTDTQYF. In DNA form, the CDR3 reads TGTGCCAGCAGTCCTTCCTTGACTAGCGGGGGGGGCACAGATACGCAGTATTTT.